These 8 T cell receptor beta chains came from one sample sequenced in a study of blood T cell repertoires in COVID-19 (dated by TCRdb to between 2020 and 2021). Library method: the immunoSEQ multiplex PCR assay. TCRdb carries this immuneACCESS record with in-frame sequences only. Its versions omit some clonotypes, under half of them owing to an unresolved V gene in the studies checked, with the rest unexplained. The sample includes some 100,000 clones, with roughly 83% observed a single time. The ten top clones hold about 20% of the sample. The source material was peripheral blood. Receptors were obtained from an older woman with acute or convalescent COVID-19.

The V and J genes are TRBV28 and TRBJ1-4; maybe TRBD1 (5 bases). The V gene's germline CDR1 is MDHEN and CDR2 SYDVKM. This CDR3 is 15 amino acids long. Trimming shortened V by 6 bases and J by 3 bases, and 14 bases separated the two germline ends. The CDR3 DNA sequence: TGTGCCAGCAGCTACCCCGGGGGGGCTAATGAAAAACTGTTTTTT. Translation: CASSYPGGANEKLFF.

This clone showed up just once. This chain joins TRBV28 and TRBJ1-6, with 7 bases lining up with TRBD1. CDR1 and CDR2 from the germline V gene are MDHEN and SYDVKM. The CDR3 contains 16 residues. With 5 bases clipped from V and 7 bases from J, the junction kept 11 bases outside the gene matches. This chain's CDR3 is CASSDPEQGMNSPLHF. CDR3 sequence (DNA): TGTGCCAGCAGTGACCCCGAACAGGGGATGAATTCACCCCTCCACTTT.

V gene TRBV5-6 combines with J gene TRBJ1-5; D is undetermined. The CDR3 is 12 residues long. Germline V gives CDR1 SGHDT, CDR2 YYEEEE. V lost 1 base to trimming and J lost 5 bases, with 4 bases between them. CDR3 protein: CASSLQDQPQHF. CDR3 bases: TGTGCCAGCAGCTTGCAGGATCAGCCCCAGCATTTT.

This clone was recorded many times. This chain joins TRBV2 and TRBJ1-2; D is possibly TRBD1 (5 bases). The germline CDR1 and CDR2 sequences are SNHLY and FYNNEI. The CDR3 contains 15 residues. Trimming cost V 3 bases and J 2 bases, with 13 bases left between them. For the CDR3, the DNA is TGTGCCAGCAGTGAGGGTTGGGGGAGGAACTATGGCTACACCTTC. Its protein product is CASSEGWGRNYGYTF.

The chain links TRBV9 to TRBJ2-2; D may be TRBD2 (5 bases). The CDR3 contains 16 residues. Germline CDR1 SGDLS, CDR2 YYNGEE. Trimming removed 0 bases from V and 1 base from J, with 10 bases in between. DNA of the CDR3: TGTGCCAGCAGCGTAGGTAGAGGGAGGAACACCGGGGAGCTGTTTTTT. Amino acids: CASSVGRGRNTGELFF.

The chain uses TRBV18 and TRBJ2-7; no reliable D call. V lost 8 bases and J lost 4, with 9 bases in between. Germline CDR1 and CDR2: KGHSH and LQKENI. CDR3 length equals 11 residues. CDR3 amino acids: CASTTGYEQYF. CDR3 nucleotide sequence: TGTGCCAGCACTACCGGGTACGAGCAGTACTTC.

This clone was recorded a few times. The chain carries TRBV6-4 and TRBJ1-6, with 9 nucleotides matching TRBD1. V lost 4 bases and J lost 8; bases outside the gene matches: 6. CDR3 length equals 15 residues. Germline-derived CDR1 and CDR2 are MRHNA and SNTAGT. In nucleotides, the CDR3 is TGTGCCAGCAGTGCCTTCGGACAGGGGTATTCACCCCTCCACTTT. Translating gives CASSAFGQGYSPLHF.

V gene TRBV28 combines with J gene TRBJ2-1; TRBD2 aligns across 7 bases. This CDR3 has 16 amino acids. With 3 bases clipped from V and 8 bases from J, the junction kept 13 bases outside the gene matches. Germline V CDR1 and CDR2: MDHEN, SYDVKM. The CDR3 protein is CASSFDLGGFSDEQFF. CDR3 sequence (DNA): TGTGCCAGCAGTTTTGATCTCGGGGGGTTTAGCGATGAGCAGTTCTTC. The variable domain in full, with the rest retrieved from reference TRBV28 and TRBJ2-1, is DVKVTQSSRYLVKRTGEKVFLECVQDMDHENMFWYRQDPGLGLRLIYFSYDVKMKEKGDIPEGYSVSREKKERFSLILESASTNQTSMYLCASSFDLGGFSDEQFFGPGTRLTVL.